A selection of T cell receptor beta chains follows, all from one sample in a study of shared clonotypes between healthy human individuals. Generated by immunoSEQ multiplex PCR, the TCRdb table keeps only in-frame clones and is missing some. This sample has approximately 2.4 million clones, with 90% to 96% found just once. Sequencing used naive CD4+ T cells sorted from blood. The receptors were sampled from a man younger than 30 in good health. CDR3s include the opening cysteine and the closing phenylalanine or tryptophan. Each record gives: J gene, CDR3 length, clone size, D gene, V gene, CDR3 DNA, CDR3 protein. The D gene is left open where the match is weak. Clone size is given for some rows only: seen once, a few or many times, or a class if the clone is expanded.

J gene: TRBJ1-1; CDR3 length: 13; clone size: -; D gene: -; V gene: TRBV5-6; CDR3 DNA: TGTGCCAGCAGCTCCGGCATGAACACTGAAGCTTTCTTT; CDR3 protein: CASSSGMNTEAFF
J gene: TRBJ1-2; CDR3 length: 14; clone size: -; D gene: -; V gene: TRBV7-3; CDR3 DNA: TGTGCCAGCAGCCCTGGGGGGGCCTCCTATGGCTACACCTTC; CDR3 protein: CASSPGGASYGYTF
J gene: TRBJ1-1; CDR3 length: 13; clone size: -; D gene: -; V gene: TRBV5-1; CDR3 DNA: TGCGCCAGCAGGACGTCCCAGGGCCCTGAAGCTTTCTTT; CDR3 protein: CASRTSQGPEAFF
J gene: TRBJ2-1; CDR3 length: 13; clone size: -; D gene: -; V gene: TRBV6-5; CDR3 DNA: TGTGCCAGCAAGACTAGGCCCCCTGGTGAGCAGTTCTTC; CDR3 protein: CASKTRPPGEQFF
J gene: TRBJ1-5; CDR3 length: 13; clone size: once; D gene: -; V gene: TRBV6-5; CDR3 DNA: TGTGCCAGCAGTTACTCCGACACTCAGCCCCAGCATTTT; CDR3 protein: CASSYSDTQPQHF
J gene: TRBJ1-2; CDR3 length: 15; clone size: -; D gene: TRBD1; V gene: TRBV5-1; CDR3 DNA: TGCGCCAGCAGCTTTGAGGGGGCTCCCGCCTATGGCTACACCTTC; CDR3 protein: CASSFEGAPAYGYTF
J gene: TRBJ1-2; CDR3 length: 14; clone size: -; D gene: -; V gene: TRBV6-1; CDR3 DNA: TGTGCCAGCAGGCCTGAGACGGGAAAGAAGAGCTACACCTTC; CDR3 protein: CASRPETGKKSYTF
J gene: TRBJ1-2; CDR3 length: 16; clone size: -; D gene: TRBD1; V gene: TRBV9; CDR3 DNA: TGTGCCAGCAGCAGGCAGGGGGTGGATTTTCTCTATGGCTACACCTTC; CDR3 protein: CASSRQGVDFLYGYTF
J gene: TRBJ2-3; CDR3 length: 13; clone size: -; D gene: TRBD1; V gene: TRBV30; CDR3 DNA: TGTGCCTGGAACCCGACAGGGGGGCATACGCAGTATTTT; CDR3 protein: CAWNPTGGHTQYF
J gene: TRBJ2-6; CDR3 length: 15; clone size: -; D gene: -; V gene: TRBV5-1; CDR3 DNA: TGCGCCAGCAGCTTACATGACGGCGGGATTCGGGACCTGACTTTC; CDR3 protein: CASSLHDGGIRDLTF
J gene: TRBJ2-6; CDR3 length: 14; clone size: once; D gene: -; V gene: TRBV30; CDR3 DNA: TGTGGGGTGAGGCGGGACTCTGGGGCCAACGTCCTGACTTTC; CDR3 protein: CGVRRDSGANVLTF
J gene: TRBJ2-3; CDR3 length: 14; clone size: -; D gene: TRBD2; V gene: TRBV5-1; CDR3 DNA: TGCGCCAGCAGCCCGACTAGCGGCCCGGATACGCAGTATTTT; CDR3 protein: CASSPTSGPDTQYF
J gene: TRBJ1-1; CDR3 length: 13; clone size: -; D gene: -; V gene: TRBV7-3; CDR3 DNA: TGTGCCAGCAGCTTAGGGCAGGGCACTGAAGCTTTCTTT; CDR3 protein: CASSLGQGTEAFF
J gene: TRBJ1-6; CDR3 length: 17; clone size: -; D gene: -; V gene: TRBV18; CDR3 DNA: TGTGCCAGCTCACCATTCAGCCAGCAAGCGTATAATTCACCCCTCCACTTT; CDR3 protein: CASSPFSQQAYNSPLHF
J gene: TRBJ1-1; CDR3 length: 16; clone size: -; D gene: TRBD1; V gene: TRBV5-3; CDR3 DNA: TGTGCCAGAAGCTGGAGGGAAGGACAGGGGCGGCCTGAAGCTTTCTTT; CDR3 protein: CARSWREGQGRPEAFF
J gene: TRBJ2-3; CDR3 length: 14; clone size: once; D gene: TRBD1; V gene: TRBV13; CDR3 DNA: TGTGCCAGCAGCTTGGGACAGGGAGGAGATACGCAGTATTTT; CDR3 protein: CASSLGQGGDTQYF
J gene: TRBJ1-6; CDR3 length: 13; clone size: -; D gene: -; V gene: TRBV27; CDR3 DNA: TGTGCCAGCAGAGCGACAGTAAGTGCACCCCTCCACTTT; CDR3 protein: CASRATVSAPLHF
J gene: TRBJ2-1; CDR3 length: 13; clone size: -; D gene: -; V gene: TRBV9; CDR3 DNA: TGTGCCAGCAGCGAGGCCCCAAGTTATGAGCAGTTCTTC; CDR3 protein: CASSEAPSYEQFF
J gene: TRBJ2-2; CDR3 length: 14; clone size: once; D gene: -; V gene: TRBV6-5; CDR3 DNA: TGTGCCAGCAGAGCGGACGGGGCCACCGGGGAGCTGTTTTTT; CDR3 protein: CASRADGATGELFF
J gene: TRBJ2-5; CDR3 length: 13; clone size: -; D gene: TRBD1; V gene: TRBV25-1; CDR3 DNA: TGTGCCAGCAGTACGACAGGGGTAGAGACCCAGTACTTC; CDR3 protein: CASSTTGVETQYF
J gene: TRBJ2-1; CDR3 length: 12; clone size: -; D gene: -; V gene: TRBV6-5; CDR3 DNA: TGTGCCAGCAGTTACGGGGGGAGTGAGCAGTTCTTC; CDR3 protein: CASSYGGSEQFF
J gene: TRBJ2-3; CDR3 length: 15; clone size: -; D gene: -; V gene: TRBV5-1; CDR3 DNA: TGCGCCAGCAGCTTGGGACCGACTAGCACAGATACGCAGTATTTT; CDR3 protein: CASSLGPTSTDTQYF
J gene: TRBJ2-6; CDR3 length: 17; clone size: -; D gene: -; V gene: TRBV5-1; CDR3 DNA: TGCGCCAGCAGCGGGCGGGACTGGAACTCTGGGGCCAACGTCCTGACTTTC; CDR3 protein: CASSGRDWNSGANVLTF
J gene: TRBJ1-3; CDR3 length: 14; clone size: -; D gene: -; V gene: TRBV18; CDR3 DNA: TGTGCCAGCTCACCATACAGGCAGGAAAACACCATATATTTT; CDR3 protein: CASSPYRQENTIYF
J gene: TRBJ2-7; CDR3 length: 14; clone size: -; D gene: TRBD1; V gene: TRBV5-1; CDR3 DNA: TGCGCCAGCATGGCGGGACAGGGGGCCTACGAGCAGTACTTC; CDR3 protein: CASMAGQGAYEQYF
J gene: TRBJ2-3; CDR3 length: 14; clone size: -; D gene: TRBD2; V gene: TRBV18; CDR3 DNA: TGTGCCGCTCTAGCGGGGAGAAATGCAGATACGCAGTATTTT; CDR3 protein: CAALAGRNADTQYF
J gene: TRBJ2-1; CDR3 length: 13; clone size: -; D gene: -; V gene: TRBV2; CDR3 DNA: TGTGCCAGCAGTCCGGACCTAAACAATGAGCAGTTCTTC; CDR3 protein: CASSPDLNNEQFF
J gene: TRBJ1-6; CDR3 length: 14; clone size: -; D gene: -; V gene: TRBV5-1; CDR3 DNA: TGCGCCAGCAGCCCCGTGGGGGGCGGTTATACCCTCCACTTT; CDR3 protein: CASSPVGGGYTLHF
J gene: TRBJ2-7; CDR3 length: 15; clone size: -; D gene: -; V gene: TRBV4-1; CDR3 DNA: TGCGCCAGCAGCCGTTCCGGGACTGTCAACTACGAGCAGTACTTC; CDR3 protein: CASSRSGTVNYEQYF
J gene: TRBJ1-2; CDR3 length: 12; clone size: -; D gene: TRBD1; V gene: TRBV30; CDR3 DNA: TGTGCCTGGATTCCCGGGACAGGAGCCAACACCTTC; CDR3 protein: CAWIPGTGANTF
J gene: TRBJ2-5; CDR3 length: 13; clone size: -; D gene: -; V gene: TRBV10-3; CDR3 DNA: TGTGCCATTGGGGGCGGGAACTCGGAGACCCAGTACTTC; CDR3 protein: CAIGGGNSETQYF
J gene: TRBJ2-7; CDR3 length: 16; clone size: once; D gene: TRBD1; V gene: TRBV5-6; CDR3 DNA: TGTGCCAGCAGCTTATCTGGGACAGGGAGGATCGGCGAGCAGTACTTC; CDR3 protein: CASSLSGTGRIGEQYF
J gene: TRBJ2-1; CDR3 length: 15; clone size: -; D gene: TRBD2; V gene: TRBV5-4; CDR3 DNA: TGTGCCAGCAGCTTGGAACTAGCGGAATACAATGAGCAGTTCTTC; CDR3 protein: CASSLELAEYNEQFF
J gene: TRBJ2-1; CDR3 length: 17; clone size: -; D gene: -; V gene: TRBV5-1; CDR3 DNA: TGCGCCAGCAGCCCTCCTGACTACTCTAGCTCCTACAATGAGCAGTTCTTC; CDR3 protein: CASSPPDYSSSYNEQFF
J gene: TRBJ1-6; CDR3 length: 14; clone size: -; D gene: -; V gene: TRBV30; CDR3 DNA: TGTGCCTGGAGTGTCGACCCGTCCAATTCACCCCTCCACTTT; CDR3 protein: CAWSVDPSNSPLHF
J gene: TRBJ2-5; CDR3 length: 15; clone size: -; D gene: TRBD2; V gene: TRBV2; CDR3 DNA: TGTGCCAGCAAACGGGGGGTCGCCCCGGCGGAGACCCAGTACTTC; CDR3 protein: CASKRGVAPAETQYF
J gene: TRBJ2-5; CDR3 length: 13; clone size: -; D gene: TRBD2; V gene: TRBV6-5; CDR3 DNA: TGTGCCAGCACCTCCCCGGGGGGAGAGACCCAGTACTTC; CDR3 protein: CASTSPGGETQYF
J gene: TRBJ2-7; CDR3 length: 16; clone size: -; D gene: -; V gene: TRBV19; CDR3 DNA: TGTGCCAGTAGTATAAGGGACACATCAAAAATCTACGAGCAGTACTTC; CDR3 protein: CASSIRDTSKIYEQYF
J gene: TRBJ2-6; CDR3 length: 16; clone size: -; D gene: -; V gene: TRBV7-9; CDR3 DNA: TGTGCCAGCAGGCGTCAGGGGATCTCTGGGGCCAACGTCCTGACTTTC; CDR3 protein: CASRRQGISGANVLTF
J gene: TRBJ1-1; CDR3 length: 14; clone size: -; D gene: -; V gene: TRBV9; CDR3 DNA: TGTGCCAGCAGCGCGGGGGGCACGAACACTGAAGCTTTCTTT; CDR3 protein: CASSAGGTNTEAFF
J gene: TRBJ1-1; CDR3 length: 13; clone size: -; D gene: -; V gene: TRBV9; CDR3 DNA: TGTGCCAGCAGCCTACGGCTGAACACTGAAGCTTTCTTT; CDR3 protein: CASSLRLNTEAFF
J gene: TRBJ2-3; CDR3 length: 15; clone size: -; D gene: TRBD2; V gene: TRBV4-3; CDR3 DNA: TGCGCCAGCAGCCATGGACTAGCGGGATCAGATACGCAGTATTTT; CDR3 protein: CASSHGLAGSDTQYF